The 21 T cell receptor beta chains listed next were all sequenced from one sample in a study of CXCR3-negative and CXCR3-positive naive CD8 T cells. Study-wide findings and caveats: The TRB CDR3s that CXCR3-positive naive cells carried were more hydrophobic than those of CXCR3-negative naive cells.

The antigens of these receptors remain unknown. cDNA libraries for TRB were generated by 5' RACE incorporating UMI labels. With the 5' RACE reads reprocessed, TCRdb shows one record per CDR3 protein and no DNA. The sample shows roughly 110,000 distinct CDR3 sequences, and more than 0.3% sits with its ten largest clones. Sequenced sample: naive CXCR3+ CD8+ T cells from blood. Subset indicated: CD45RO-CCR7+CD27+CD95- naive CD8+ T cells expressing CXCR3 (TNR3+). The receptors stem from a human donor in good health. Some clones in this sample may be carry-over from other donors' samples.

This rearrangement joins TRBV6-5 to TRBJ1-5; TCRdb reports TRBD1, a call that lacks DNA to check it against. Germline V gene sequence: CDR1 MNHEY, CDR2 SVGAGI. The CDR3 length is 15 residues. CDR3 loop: CASSQRRWGDQPQHF.

CDR3 in amino acids: CASSSDLGHLSNQPQHF. The chain uses TRBV12-3 or TRBV12-4 and TRBJ1-5; TCRdb's D call, TRBD1, is unchecked because there is no DNA. The CDR3 covers 17 residues.

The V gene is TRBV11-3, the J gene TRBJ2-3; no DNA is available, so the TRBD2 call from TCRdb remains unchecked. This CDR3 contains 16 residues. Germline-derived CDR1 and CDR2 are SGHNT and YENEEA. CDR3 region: CASSQPGLAGADTQYF. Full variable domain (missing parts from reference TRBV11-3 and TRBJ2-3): EAGVVQSPRYKIIEKKQPVAFWCNPISGHNTLYWYLQNLGQGPELLIRYENEEAVDDSQLPKDRFSAERLKGVDSTLKIQPAELGDSAVYLCASSQPGLAGADTQYFGPGTRLTVL.

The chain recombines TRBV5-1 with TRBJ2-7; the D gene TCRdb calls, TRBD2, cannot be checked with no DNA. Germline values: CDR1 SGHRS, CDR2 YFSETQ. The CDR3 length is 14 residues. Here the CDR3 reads CASSLDGEGHEQYF. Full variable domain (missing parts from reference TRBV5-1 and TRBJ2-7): KAGVTQTPRYLIKTRGQQVTLSCSPISGHRSVSWYQQTPGQGLQFLFEYFSETQRNKGNFPGRFSGRQFSNSRSEMNVSTLELGDSALYLCASSLDGEGHEQYFGPGTRLTVT.

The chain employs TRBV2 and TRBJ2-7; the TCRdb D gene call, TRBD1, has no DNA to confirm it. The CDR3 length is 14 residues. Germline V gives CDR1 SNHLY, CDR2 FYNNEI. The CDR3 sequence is CASTPSGRNYGQYF.

CDR3 sequence: CASSLVGPVITGELFF. This sequence joins TRBV5-1 and TRBJ2-2; the TCRdb call, TRBD1, lacks DNA for checking. This CDR3 contains 16 residues. Germline CDR1 reads SGHRS; CDR2 reads YFSETQ.

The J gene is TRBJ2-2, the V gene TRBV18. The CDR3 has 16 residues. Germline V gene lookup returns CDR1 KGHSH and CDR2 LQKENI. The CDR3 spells CASSPQWVVTAGELFF.

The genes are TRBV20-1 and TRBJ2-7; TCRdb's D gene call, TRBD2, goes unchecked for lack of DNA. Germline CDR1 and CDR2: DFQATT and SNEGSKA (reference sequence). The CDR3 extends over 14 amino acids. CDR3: CSASGLAGSYEQYF.

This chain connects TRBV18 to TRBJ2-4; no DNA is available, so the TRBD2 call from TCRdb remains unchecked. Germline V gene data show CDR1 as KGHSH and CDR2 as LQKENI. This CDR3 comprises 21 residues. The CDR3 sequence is CASSPGLALTRGGLAKNIQYF.

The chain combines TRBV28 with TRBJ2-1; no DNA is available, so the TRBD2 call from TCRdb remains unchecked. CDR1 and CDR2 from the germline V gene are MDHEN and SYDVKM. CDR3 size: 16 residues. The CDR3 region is CASSLYTGGPEGEQFF.

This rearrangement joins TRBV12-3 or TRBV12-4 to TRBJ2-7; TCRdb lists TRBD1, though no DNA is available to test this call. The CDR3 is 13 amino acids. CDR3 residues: CASSPGGGHEQYF.

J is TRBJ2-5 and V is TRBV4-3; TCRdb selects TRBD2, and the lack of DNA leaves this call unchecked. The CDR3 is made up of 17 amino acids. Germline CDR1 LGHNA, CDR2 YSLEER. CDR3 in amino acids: CASSQDAGGLGTVTQYF.

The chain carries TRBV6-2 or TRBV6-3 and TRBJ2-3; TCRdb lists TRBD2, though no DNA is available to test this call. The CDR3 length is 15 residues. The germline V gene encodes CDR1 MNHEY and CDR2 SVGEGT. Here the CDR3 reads CASRSIAGTTDTQYF.

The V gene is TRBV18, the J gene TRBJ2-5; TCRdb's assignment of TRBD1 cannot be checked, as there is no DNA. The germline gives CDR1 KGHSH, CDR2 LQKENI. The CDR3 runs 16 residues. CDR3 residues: CASSPSEQARGETQYF.

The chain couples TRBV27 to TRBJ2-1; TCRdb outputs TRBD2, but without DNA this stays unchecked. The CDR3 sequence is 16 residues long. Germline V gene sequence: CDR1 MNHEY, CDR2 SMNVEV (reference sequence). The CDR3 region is CASSRLAGGLYNEQFF.

CDR3 sequence reads: CSVEVRDRTTGELFF. The rearrangement links TRBV29-1 to TRBJ2-2; TCRdb designates TRBD1, a call that cannot be tested without DNA. The CDR3 runs 15 residues. In germline, CDR1 is SQVTM, CDR2 ANQGSEA.

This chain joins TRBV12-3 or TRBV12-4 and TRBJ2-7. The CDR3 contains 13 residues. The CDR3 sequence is CASSLVVSYEQYF.

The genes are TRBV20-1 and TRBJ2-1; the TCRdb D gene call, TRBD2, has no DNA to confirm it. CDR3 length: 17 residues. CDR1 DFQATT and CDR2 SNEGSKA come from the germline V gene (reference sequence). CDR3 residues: CSAIGLAGSGAYNEQFF.

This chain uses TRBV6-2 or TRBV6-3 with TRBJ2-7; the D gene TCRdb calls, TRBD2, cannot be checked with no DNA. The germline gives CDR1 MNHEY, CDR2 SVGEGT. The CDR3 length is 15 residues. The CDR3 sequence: CASSRGLAGAHEQYF.

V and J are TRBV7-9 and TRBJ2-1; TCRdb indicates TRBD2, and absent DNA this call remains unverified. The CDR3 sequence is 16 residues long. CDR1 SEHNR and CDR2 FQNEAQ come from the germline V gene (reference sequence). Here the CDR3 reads CASSQSDGTSYNEQFF.

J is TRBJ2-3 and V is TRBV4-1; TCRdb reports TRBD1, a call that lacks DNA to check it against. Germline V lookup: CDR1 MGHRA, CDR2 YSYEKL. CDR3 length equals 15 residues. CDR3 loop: CASSSGRGVADTQYF.